Reported below is one T cell receptor beta chain. Method: immunoSEQ multiplex PCR; TCRdb's copy keeps in-frame clones and lacks some. The table includes hundreds of thousands of clones, approximately 88% detected once. Clinical history reported by participants formed the basis on which cohorts were assigned. The record originates from a study of blood T cell repertoires in COVID-19. Trimming cost V 4 bases and J 0 bases, with 14 bases left between them. Germline CDR1 reads SGDLS; CDR2 reads YYNGEE. The CDR3 consists of 17 residues. This receptor was taken from a woman between 40 and 50 years old who had recovered from COVID-19. The chain carries TRBV9 and TRBJ2-6; D may be TRBD1 (6 bases). The sequencing input was PBMCs or T cells enriched from blood (not recorded which). CDR3 sequence: CASSLQTGLSGANVLTF. The CDR3 DNA follows: TGTGCCAGCAGCCTGCAGACAGGACTCTCTGGGGCCAACGTCCTGACTTTC.